The clone carrying this T cell receptor (beta chain) has a handful of counts. Its antigen is as yet unknown. This entry belongs to a study of cytomegalovirus exposure and HLA in healthy donors. It was with 60 Vbeta and 13 Jbeta primers that the PCR ran. Libraries were prepared by immunoSEQ multiplex PCR; TCRdb keeps only in-frame clonotypes and omits some of them. This sample has 130,000 or so clones, with 88% found just once. Study-level points and caveats: With later analysis, a missense DCLRE1C variant became linked to TCR beta V- and J-gene trimming. Apparent HLA restriction characterized most CMV-associated TCR beta chains in a later analysis.

Trimming removed 4 bases at V and 3 bases at J, with 9 bases between. CDR1 is MGHRA, CDR2 YSYEKL, per germline. This CDR3 comprises 13 residues. This chain connects TRBV4-1 to TRBJ2-5; D is possibly TRBD1 (5 bases). This receptor was identified in a woman aged 35 to 49 in good health and CMV-seronegative. The sequenced material came from PBMCs. The CDR3 spells CASSPVREETQYF. The CDR3 DNA follows: TGCGCCAGCAGCCCGGTCAGGGAAGAGACCCAGTACTTC.